What follows are 20 T cell receptor beta chains derived from one specimen sequenced in a study of CD8 T cells in ankylosing spondylitis. TCRdb recomputed calls from the 5' RACE reads with MiXCR, one row per CDR3 protein. This repertoire shows about 130,000 distinct CDR3 sequences, roughly 13% found once; its top ten account for 2.5% to 3%. Sequencing was carried out using blood, either unsorted or a sorted T cell fraction (not recorded which). The receptors were gathered from a female donor with ankylosing spondylitis or in good health (not recorded which).

This clonotype was found a few times. The rearrangement joins TRBV15 to TRBJ1-4; D gene unclear. The ends were cut back, 5 bases at V and 8 bases at J, with 15 bases in the middle. CDR3 length equals 14 residues. Looked up from germline, CDR1 is LNHNV and CDR2 is YYDKDF (reference sequence). CDR3 coding DNA: TGTGCCACCAGCCTTGCGGGGTCGGCCGAAAAACTGTTTTTT. Translated, it gives CATSLAGSAEKLFF.

This chain joins TRBV18 and TRBJ1-5, with D possibly being TRBD1 (5 bases). This CDR3 spans 16 amino acids. Trimming shortened V by 5 bases and J by 1 base, and 15 bases separated the two germline ends. In germline, CDR1 is KGHSH, CDR2 LQKENI. As DNA, the CDR3 is TGTGCCAGCTCAGCGGGGGGATCGAAGAGCAATCAGCCCCAGCATTTT. As protein: CASSAGGSKSNQPQHF.

In its sample, this clonotype was seen many times. The chain joins TRBV20-1 to TRBJ2-1; 10 nucleotides line up with TRBD2. This CDR3 comprises 14 residues. The germline CDR1 and CDR2 sequences are DFQATT and SNEGSKA (reference sequence). V lost 0 bases to trimming and J lost 13 bases; unmatched junction nucleotides: 9. The CDR3, as DNA: TGCAGTGCTAGAGACTCGCTAGCGGGGGAATTTCAGTTCTTC. Protein: CSARDSLAGEFQFF.

Concerning this clonotype: The junction differs from germline at one of its ends, possibly a read error. The V call is TRBV20-1, the J call TRBJ2-1; 11 bases are a match to TRBD2. In germline, CDR1 is DFQATT, CDR2 SNEGSKA (reference sequence). The CDR3 totals 17 residues. Here the CDR3 DNA reads TGCTGTGCTAGGAATTCCGGGACTAGCGGTTCCTACAATGAGCAGTTCTTC. Protein product: CCARNSGTSGSYNEQFF.

This clonotype was seen more than once but under ten times. V usage is TRBV15 and J usage is TRBJ2-3; D is ambiguous. Per the germline V gene, CDR1 is LNHNV and CDR2 is YYDKDF (reference sequence). Trimming removed 0 bases at V and 2 bases at J, with 9 bases between. The CDR3 length is 15 residues. The CDR3 coding sequence is TGTGCCACCAGCAGAGAGGACGGATACACAGATACGCAGTATTTT. As protein: CATSREDGYTDTQYF.

This clonotype was recorded many times. The V call is TRBV12-3 or TRBV12-4, the J call TRBJ1-3; D remains unclear. CDR3 length: 12 residues. Trimming cost V 6 bases and J 4 bases, with 7 bases left between them. Written as DNA, the CDR3 is TGTGCCAGCAGCGACCAGGGAAACACCATATATTTT. The encoded protein is CASSDQGNTIYF.

This clonotype was detected many times. The chain combines TRBV5-1 with TRBJ1-4, with D possibly being TRBD1 (5 bases). The CDR3 has 14 amino acids. Germline values: CDR1 SGHRS, CDR2 YFSETQ. Trimming left V 2 bases short and J 3 bases short, with 8 bases between. This CDR3 reads CASSFGGPNEKLFF. CDR3 nucleotides: TGCGCCAGCAGCTTCGGGGGTCCTAATGAAAAACTGTTTTTT.

This clonotype was recorded many times. The rearrangement links TRBV20-1 to TRBJ1-1, with TRBD1 identical over 10 bases. The germline gives CDR1 DFQATT, CDR2 SNEGSKA (reference sequence). With 6 bases clipped from V and 4 bases from J, the junction kept 5 bases outside the gene matches. CDR3 length: 13 residues. CDR3 in DNA: TGCAGTGCCCCGGGACAGGGGTTCACTGAAGCTTTCTTT. Translated: CSAPGQGFTEAFF.

Written as DNA, the CDR3 is TGTGCTAGTGGTTTGGTACGAGGGACAGGGTTGGATTCGGACACCGGGGAGCTGTTTTTT. Translating gives CASGLVRGTGLDSDTGELFF. V is TRBV12-5 and J is TRBJ2-2, with 9 bases aligning to TRBD1. This CDR3 is built from 20 residues. After removal of 0 bases from V and 3 bases from J, the junction contained 14 bases not matched to a gene. The V gene's germline CDR1 is LGHNT and CDR2 FRNRAP.

The chain combines TRBV5-1 with TRBJ2-1; TRBD1 or TRBD2 may be the D gene (5 bases each). Trimming removed 1 base from V and 0 bases from J, with 11 bases in between. The CDR3 is 16 residues long. Germline CDR1 is SGHRS and CDR2 is YFSETQ. The CDR3 region is CASSLFEGSSYNEQFF. CDR3 DNA: TGCGCCAGCAGCTTGTTCGAGGGGAGCTCCTACAATGAGCAGTTCTTC.

This clonotype has just a few counts. The V and J genes are TRBV7-2 and TRBJ1-4; the D is unclear. This CDR3 comprises 12 residues. V dropped 3 bases and J dropped 7 bases, with 6 bases sitting between them. Germline lookup yields CDR1 SGHTA and CDR2 FQGNSA. The CDR3 bases are TGTGCCAGCAGCTTCCGGGTTGAAAAACTGTTTTTT. Protein product: CASSFRVEKLFF.

This clonotype was counted many times. The rearrangement links TRBV29-1 to TRBJ1-4; possibly TRBD1 for D (6 bases). The CDR3 runs 14 residues. Germline V CDR1 and CDR2: SQVTM, ANQGSEA. V lost 4 bases to trimming and J lost 8 bases, with 17 bases between them. DNA of the CDR3: TGCAGCGTTGGATTGAGGGGGAAGGGAGAAAAACTGTTTTTT. Amino acid sequence: CSVGLRGKGEKLFF.

This clonotype came up many times. V and J are TRBV20-1 and TRBJ2-4, with TRBD2 matching over 11 bases. The germline V gene has CDR1 DFQATT and CDR2 SNEGSKA (reference sequence). CDR3 length: 14 amino acids. V was pared by 5 bases and J by 4 bases, with 4 bases of the junction left unmatched. CDR3 sequence (DNA): TGCAGTGCTTGGGGACTAGCGGAAAAAAACATTCAGTACTTC. Protein sequence: CSAWGLAEKNIQYF.

This clonotype showed up just a few times. The rearrangement uses TRBV5-1 and TRBJ2-3; TRBD2 aligns across 8 bases. V shed 4 bases and J 5 bases; nucleotides not matched to a gene: 6. The germline CDR1 and CDR2 sequences are SGHRS and YFSETQ. The CDR3 is 14 residues long. The CDR3 nucleotides read TGCGCCAGCAGCGCCGGGGGGGCCGGAGATACGCAGTATTTT. Amino acid sequence: CASSAGGAGDTQYF.

This clonotype appeared many times. The rearrangement links TRBV28 to TRBJ2-7; possible D gene TRBD1, 6 bases. Germline-derived CDR1 and CDR2 are MDHEN and SYDVKM. Trimming pared 6 bases from V and 3 bases from J, leaving 12 bases between. This CDR3 contains 13 residues. CDR3 sequence (DNA): TGTGCCAGCAGCACGGACAGCTTCTACGAGCAGTACTTC. Translation: CASSTDSFYEQYF.

The sample holds a few counts of this clonotype. The rearrangement uses TRBV11-2 and TRBJ1-2; 7 bases match TRBD1. The CDR3 has 15 residues. V lost 4 bases to trimming and J lost 3 bases; unmatched junction nucleotides: 8. CDR1 SGHAT and CDR2 FQNNGV come from the germline V gene. CDR3 DNA: TGTGCCAGCAGCTCCAGGGGGATAAGGGACTATGGCTACACCTTC. Residues: CASSSRGIRDYGYTF.

This clonotype was seen more than once but under ten times. This chain joins TRBV7-3 and TRBJ2-3, with D perhaps matching TRBD2 (6 bases). The CDR3 consists of 14 residues. Germline V gene lookup returns CDR1 SGHTA and CDR2 FQGTGA. V was pared by 6 bases and J by 1 base, with 11 bases between. For the CDR3, the DNA is TGTGCCAGCAGATCAGGAGGGGGCACAGATACGCAGTATTTT. Amino acid sequence: CASRSGGGTDTQYF.

This clonotype was counted many times. V gene TRBV2 combines with J gene TRBJ2-1; no definite D call. The CDR3 length is 15 residues. From germline, CDR1 is SNHLY and CDR2 FYNNEI. The V and J ends lost 7 bases and 0 bases respectively, with 13 bases between them. The CDR3 sequence is CASNTANPSYNEQFF. As DNA, the CDR3 is TGTGCCAGCAATACAGCTAATCCCTCCTACAATGAGCAGTTCTTC.

The genes are TRBV19 and TRBJ2-1; the match to TRBD2 covers 8 bases. V lost 5 bases to trimming and J lost 0 bases; unmatched junction nucleotides: 3. Germline lookup yields CDR1 LNHDA and CDR2 SQIVND (reference sequence). This CDR3 contains 15 residues. CDR3 amino acids: CASSQGTSSYNEQFF. The CDR3 DNA sequence: TGTGCCAGTAGTCAAGGGACTAGCTCCTACAATGAGCAGTTCTTC.

This clonotype was counted only a few times. An end of the junction does not agree with germline; a read error may underlie this. The rearrangement joins TRBV5-1 to TRBJ1-3; 7 bases are shared with TRBD1. CDR3 length: 16 residues. The germline V gene has CDR1 SGHRS and CDR2 YFSETQ. CDR3 in amino acids: CASRLEYRGRGNTIYF. CDR3 nucleotide sequence: TGCGCCAGCAGGTTGGAGTACAGGGGAAGAGGAAACACCATATATTTT.